The 30 T cell receptor beta chains in this list originate from one sample, sequenced in a study of blood T cell repertoires in COVID-19 (dated by TCRdb to about 2020). Receptor libraries were prepared by the immunoSEQ multiplex PCR assay. What TCRdb holds here is the immuneACCESS table cut down to in-frame rearrangements. Part of the clones is not present; checked against another copy, under half of the missing clones reflect an unresolved V gene, and the others are unexplained. The sample contains approximately 260,000 clones, 86% of them found a single time. Clones ranked in the top ten supply 3.6% of the sample. Sample: peripheral blood. The receptor source for this set is a man between 18 and 35 years old with active or convalescent COVID-19.

The chain links TRBV5-1 to TRBJ2-5, with D unclear. Trimming stripped 1 base from V and 4 bases from J, with 2 bases between. Looked up from germline, CDR1 is SGHRS and CDR2 is YFSETQ. The CDR3 totals 11 residues. The CDR3 here is CASSLRETQYF. Here the CDR3 DNA reads TGCGCCAGCAGCTTGCGAGAGACCCAGTACTTC.

The chain recombines TRBV5-6 with TRBJ1-5, with D tentatively TRBD1 (5 bases). Per the germline V gene, CDR1 is SGHDT and CDR2 is YYEEEE. CDR3 length: 15 residues. V lost 2 bases, J lost 0 bases, and 9 bases lay in between. CDR3 nucleotide sequence: TGTGCCAGCAGCTTCGCGGGGCATAGCAATCAGCCCCAGCATTTT. Its translation is CASSFAGHSNQPQHF.

The chain is built from TRBV24-1 and TRBJ2-1, with 7 positions matching TRBD2. Trimming took 5 bases from V and 7 from J; bases not matched to a gene: 10. The CDR3 has 15 residues. The germline gives CDR1 KGHDR, CDR2 SFDVKD. The CDR3 DNA reads as TGTGCCACCAGTGTTCGAGGAGGGGAGGGGAATGAGCAGTTCTTC. The encoded protein is CATSVRGGEGNEQFF.

The chain combines TRBV5-1 with TRBJ2-1; 7 bases agree with TRBD2. The CDR3 contains 16 residues. Germline V CDR1 and CDR2: SGHRS, YFSETQ. J lost 8 bases, V lost 7 bases, and 18 bases had no gene match. The CDR3 DNA follows: TGCGCCAGCGCCACGGGGTTGCGGGAGAATATAGATGAGCAGTTCTTC. The encoded protein is CASATGLRENIDEQFF.

The CDR3 here is CASSDSGGREKLFF. Written as DNA, the CDR3 is TGTGCCAGCAGCGACAGCGGGGGACGTGAAAAACTGTTTTTT. The V call is TRBV7-9, the J call TRBJ1-4; D may be TRBD1 (5 bases). The ends were cut back, 5 bases at V and 7 bases at J, with 14 bases in the middle. This CDR3 comprises 14 residues. The V gene's germline CDR1 is SEHNR and CDR2 FQNEAQ (reference sequence).

The genes are TRBV27 and TRBJ2-3; TRBD1 matches at 7 bases. V trimming: 4 bases; J trimming: 3 bases; junction bases outside the gene matches: 10. The V gene's germline CDR1 is MNHEY and CDR2 SMNVEV (reference sequence). This CDR3 is built from 16 residues. The CDR3 sequence: CASSSEQGMVTDTQYF. CDR3 DNA sequence: TGTGCCAGCAGTTCAGAACAGGGGATGGTGACAGATACGCAGTATTTT.

J is TRBJ1-4 and V is TRBV4-1; D not resolved. The length of the CDR3 is 16 residues. The germline CDR1 and CDR2 sequences are MGHRA and YSYEKL. V was clipped by 4 bases and J by 2 bases, with 14 bases between them. CDR3 sequence (DNA): TGCGCCAGCAGCCGGGCAGTCGGGATTACTAATGAAAAACTGTTTTTT. Protein product: CASSRAVGITNEKLFF.

The rearrangement links TRBV6-4 to TRBJ1-1, with D perhaps matching TRBD1 (5 bases). The CDR3 is 15 residues long. The V end lost 4 bases, the J end lost 12 bases, and 24 bases lay between the germline ends. From germline, CDR1 is MRHNA and CDR2 SNTAGT. CDR3 DNA: TGTGCCAGCAGTGCATCGGGGGGTTGGCTCTCAGGATCTTTCTTT. Residues: CASSASGGWLSGSFF.

The chain combines TRBV9 with TRBJ1-4; D may be TRBD1 (5 bases). The V end was cut by 6 bases, the J end by 8 bases, with 17 bases between. The CDR3 is 14 amino acids. CDR1 is SGDLS, CDR2 YYNGEE, per germline. The CDR3 loop is CASTDSPQGEKLFF. The DNA of the CDR3 is TGTGCCAGCACCGACAGCCCCCAGGGAGAAAAACTGTTTTTT.

The chain carries TRBV18 and TRBJ1-1; TRBD1 aligns across 9 bases. This CDR3 is 14 amino acids long. With 4 bases clipped from V and 3 bases from J, the junction kept 3 bases outside the gene matches. Per germline, CDR1 KGHSH and CDR2 LQKENI. CDR3 DNA: TGTGCCAGCTCACAGACAGGGGGTGACACTGAAGCTTTCTTT. Its protein is CASSQTGGDTEAFF.

This clone was found a few times. Distinct nucleotide sequences in the sample also encode this CDR3. The chain carries TRBV28 and TRBJ1-1; D is uncertain. Trimming stripped 4 bases from V and 5 bases from J, with 11 bases between. Germline V gene data show CDR1 as MDHEN and CDR2 as SYDVKM. The CDR3 has 13 amino acids. DNA for the CDR3: TGTGCCAGCAGTTCGGGCGGGCGGACTGAAGCTTTCTTT. Translating it yields CASSSGGRTEAFF.

This sequence joins TRBV4-1 and TRBJ1-5; TRBD1 matches 8 bases. The CDR3 has 15 residues. J lost 5 bases, V lost 4 bases, and 7 bases had no gene match. CDR1 and CDR2 from the germline V gene are MGHRA and YSYEKL. The chain's CDR3 is CASSRTGGAHQPQHF. The CDR3 DNA reads TGCGCCAGCAGCCGAACAGGGGGTGCCCATCAGCCCCAGCATTTT.

The rearrangement uses TRBV7-2 and TRBJ1-1, with TRBD1 as a possible D gene (5 bases). This CDR3 contains 14 residues. The V gene's germline CDR1 is SGHTA and CDR2 FQGNSA. V was trimmed by 5 bases and J by 1 base, leaving 11 bases between them. CDR3 in DNA: TGTGCCAGCAGCGTTACGGGGGGGAACACTGAAGCTTTCTTT. This sequence encodes CASSVTGGNTEAFF.

The chain carries TRBV4-3 and TRBJ1-1; D is unclear. Germline V lookup: CDR1 LGHNA, CDR2 YSLEER. With 0 bases removed from V and 3 bases from J, the gap between germline ends came to 5 bases. This CDR3 spans 13 amino acids. CDR3 loop: CASSQDIDTEAFF. The CDR3 coding sequence is TGCGCCAGCAGCCAAGATATAGACACTGAAGCTTTCTTT.

The genes are TRBV7-3 and TRBJ1-3; D gene unclear. CDR1 SGHTA and CDR2 FQGTGA come from the germline V gene. V was trimmed by 6 bases and J by 3 bases, leaving 9 bases between them. The CDR3 spans 13 residues. The DNA for the CDR3 is TGTGCCAGCAGTTCCAACTTTGGAAACACCATATATTTT. It specifies CASSSNFGNTIYF.

J is TRBJ1-1 and V is TRBV5-5, with TRBD1 as a possible D gene (5 bases). Germline values: CDR1 SGHKS, CDR2 YYEKEE (reference sequence). Trimming stripped 2 bases from V and 3 bases from J, with 8 bases between. CDR3 length equals 13 residues. The CDR3 DNA follows: TGTGCCAGCAGCTTACAGGTTGACACTGAAGCTTTCTTT. Translated: CASSLQVDTEAFF.

The chain joins TRBV29-1 to TRBJ2-5; the match to TRBD2 covers 7 bases. The CDR3 spans 13 residues. From germline, CDR1 is SQVTM and CDR2 ANQGSEA. Unmatched junction bases numbered 5, after V lost 4 bases and J lost 3 bases. The CDR3 is CSVVGGGEETQYF. The CDR3 bases are TGCAGCGTTGTGGGCGGGGGAGAAGAGACCCAGTACTTC.

The rearrangement joins TRBV4-2 to TRBJ1-2; maybe TRBD1 (6 bases). The CDR3 runs to 13 residues. CDR1 and CDR2 from the germline V gene are LGHNA and YNFKEQ. Trimming stripped 3 bases from V and 7 bases from J, with 12 bases between. Here the CDR3 reads CASSQRLGGGYTF. The CDR3 region has the DNA TGTGCCAGCAGCCAGAGGCTAGGGGGTGGCTACACCTTC.

Only one count was recorded for this clone. This chain joins TRBV29-1 and TRBJ2-7, with D perhaps matching TRBD1 (5 bases). This CDR3 region has 14 residues. Deletions cut 7 bases from V and 0 bases from J, with 16 bases between. Germline V lookup: CDR1 SQVTM, CDR2 ANQGSEA. This CDR3 reads CSGGDSLSSYEQYF. The CDR3 coding sequence is TGCAGCGGGGGCGACAGTCTCAGCTCCTACGAGCAGTACTTC.

This clone was counted between two and nine times. The J gene is TRBJ2-2, the V gene TRBV28; tentative D call: TRBD2 (5 bases). Trimming pared 8 bases from V and 6 bases from J, leaving 16 bases between. Germline assignment: CDR1 MDHEN and CDR2 SYDVKM. This CDR3 is 14 amino acids long. CDR3 DNA: TGTGCCAGCCGCAGCGGCGGGCATCCCGGGGAGCTGTTTTTT. It is translated as CASRSGGHPGELFF.

The chain uses TRBV12-3 or TRBV12-4 and TRBJ1-2, with D maybe TRBD1 (5 bases). Trimming removed 3 bases from V and 4 bases from J, with 9 bases in between. The CDR3 has 13 amino acids. DNA for the CDR3: TGTGCCAGCAGTTTCCAGGGTAGCTATGGCTACACCTTC. Its translation: CASSFQGSYGYTF.

The rearrangement uses TRBV7-6 and TRBJ1-1; the D gene is possibly TRBD1 (5 bases). The CDR3 runs to 11 residues. Germline V gene lookup returns CDR1 SGHVS and CDR2 FNYEAQ. V was trimmed by 6 bases and J by 11 bases, leaving 13 bases between them. CDR3 sequence (DNA): TGTGCCAGCAGTCCATCGGGGGTGGCTTTCTTT. Its protein is CASSPSGVAFF.

Here the CDR3 reads CASSLGGGDAYEQYF. In DNA, the CDR3 is TGTGCCAGCAGCTTAGGCGGGGGGGACGCTTACGAGCAGTACTTC. The gene calls are TRBV7-6 and TRBJ2-7; 9 positions agree with TRBD2. The length of the CDR3 is 15 residues. Germline V gives CDR1 SGHVS, CDR2 FNYEAQ. J gave up 4 bases and V 1 base, and 5 bases lay outside the gene matches.

This rearrangement joins TRBV10-3 to TRBJ2-7; 8 bases are shared with TRBD2. This CDR3 has 15 residues. Looked up from germline, CDR1 is ENHRY and CDR2 is SYGVKD. The V gene end was trimmed by 2 bases and the J gene end by 3 bases; junction bases not matched to a gene: 6. The CDR3 loop is CAISEAPGLVYEQYF. CDR3 DNA: TGTGCCATCAGTGAGGCACCGGGACTAGTCTACGAGCAGTACTTC.

The genes are TRBV5-1 and TRBJ2-1, with 9 bases fitting TRBD1. The germline V gene encodes CDR1 SGHRS and CDR2 YFSETQ. The V gene end was trimmed by 0 bases and the J gene end by 7 bases; junction bases not matched to a gene: 5. The CDR3 length is 15 residues. The CDR3 is CASSLAGTGLNEQFF. The CDR3, as DNA: TGCGCCAGCAGCTTGGCCGGGACAGGGCTGAATGAGCAGTTCTTC.

The chain is built from TRBV5-3 and TRBJ1-5; tentatively, D is TRBD1 (5 bases). Being an ORF, TRBV5-3 has a function that is uncertain. Trimming removed 1 base at V and 6 bases at J, with 14 bases between. The CDR3 has 15 residues. The DNA for the CDR3 is TGTGCCAGAAGCTTGCTTTTTGGGGGGAGTCAGCCCCAGCATTTT. This translates into CARSLLFGGSQPQHF.

This clone was detected a few times. This chain connects TRBV7-3 to TRBJ2-1; 7 bases match TRBD1. From germline, CDR1 is SGHTA and CDR2 FQGTGA. V shed 5 bases and J 0 bases; nucleotides not matched to a gene: 4. The CDR3 consists of 15 residues. DNA of the CDR3: TGTGCCAGCAGCCTACAGGGGAGCTCCTACAATGAGCAGTTCTTC. Its protein product is CASSLQGSSYNEQFF. Full variable domain (remainder filled in from reference TRBV7-3 and TRBJ2-1): GAGVSQTPSNKVTEKGKYVELRCDPISGHTALYWYRQSLGQGPEFLIYFQGTGAADDSGLPNDRFFAVRPEGSVSTLKIQRTERGDSAVYLCASSLQGSSYNEQFFGPGTRLTVL.

This clone was counted once. V gene TRBV2 combines with J gene TRBJ2-7; TRBD2 agrees at 10 bases. This CDR3 contains 16 residues. Germline CDR1 and CDR2: SNHLY and FYNNEI. J was trimmed by 3 bases and V by 3 bases; bases with no gene match: 8. CDR3 sequence reads: CASSDNLAGDYYEQYF. The CDR3 DNA is TGTGCCAGCAGTGACAACCTAGCGGGAGATTACTACGAGCAGTACTTC.

This chain joins TRBV12-3 or TRBV12-4 and TRBJ1-1, with 8 bases aligning to TRBD1. CDR3 length: 11 amino acids. V shed 10 bases and J 11 bases; nucleotides not matched to a gene: 9. Here the CDR3 DNA reads TGTGCCATCAGACAGGGGCTAGGGGCTTTCTTT. It is translated as CAIRQGLGAFF.

The rearrangement joins TRBV15 to TRBJ2-7, with D unresolved. CDR1 is LNHNV and CDR2 is YYDKDF in the germline V gene (reference sequence). Trimming took 5 bases from V and 3 from J, leaving 8 bases between them. This CDR3 is 12 amino acids long. This CDR3 reads CATSHDNYEQYF. CDR3 DNA sequence: TGTGCCACCAGCCACGACAACTACGAGCAGTACTTC.